This T cell receptor beta chain was documented in a study of blood T cell repertoires in COVID-19. Study-level background: Both acute and convalescent COVID-19 samples were obtained from the United States, Italy and Spain.

Per the authors' pipeline: Amplification of reference gene primers was used by the study to estimate nucleated cell counts. Data came from immunoSEQ multiplex PCR; TCRdb stores just in-frame clones and leaves some out. The V and J calls and clone size were taken over from that table, and D and trimming were inferred from the DNA. The data show approximately 77,000 clones, 80% seen once. The ends were cut back, 5 bases at V and 8 bases at J, with 15 bases in the middle. This CDR3 is 13 amino acids long. CDR1 is SGHAT, CDR2 FQDESV, per germline (reference sequence). Sequenced sample: peripheral blood. V and J are TRBV11-1 and TRBJ1-2, with a weak D call TRBD1 (5 bases). The sequence came from a woman aged 65 to 85 with acute or convalescent COVID-19. CDR3 DNA: TGTGCCAGCAGCCCGAACAGGTTACTCGGCTACACCTTC. It yields the protein CASSPNRLLGYTF.